The clone carrying this T cell receptor beta chain was detected only once. Antigen specificity is unknown. This specimen belongs to a study of cytomegalovirus exposure and HLA in healthy donors. Across the whole study: About 80 million unique TCRs from HLA-typed donors made up an early data release.

It was with 60 Vbeta and 13 Jbeta primers that the PCR ran. Profiled with immunoSEQ multiplex PCR; TCRdb holds only in-frame clones, not every one. The sample contains 100,000 to 150,000 clones, 77% of which appear only once. The CDR3 extends over 14 amino acids. V was pared by 5 bases and J by 4 bases, with 5 bases of the junction left unmatched. Germline V CDR1 and CDR2: SGHRS, YFSETQ. General study findings and limits: 87-base-pair reads could not separate some V segments, including TRBV6-2 and TRBV6-3. Later analysis identified a missense DCLRE1C variant that was linked to TCR beta V- and J-gene trimming. CMV serostatus was the only recorded immune exposure for donors.

The receptor's source is a male donor in good health and CMV-seropositive. The chain uses TRBV5-1 and TRBJ1-2, with 10 bases that match TRBD1. Sequencing was done on a sample of PBMCs. This CDR3 reads CASSYGQGGYGYTF. In DNA form, the CDR3 reads TGCGCCAGCAGTTATGGACAGGGGGGCTATGGCTACACCTTC.